This T cell receptor beta chain derives from a study of cytomegalovirus exposure and HLA in healthy donors. After removal of 2 bases from V and 2 bases from J, the junction contained 0 bases not matched to a gene. The CDR3 has 14 residues. From germline, CDR1 is KGHSH and CDR2 LQKENI. PCR was performed using 60 Vbeta and 13 Jbeta primers. Measured with immunoSEQ multiplex PCR; TCRdb has only the in-frame clones, and not every one. The sample records some 170,000 clones, over 60% being singletons. For this clone: Its antigen remains unidentified.

Study conclusions and caveats: Testing in vitro showed three CMV-associated chains specific for CMV antigens. According to the study, 160 or so TCR beta chains were cytomegalovirus-associated.

This sequence was found in a man aged 40-49 years in good health and CMV-seropositive. The material sequenced was PBMCs. The J gene is TRBJ1-1, the V gene TRBV18, with 9 positions matching TRBD1. CDR3 protein: CASSPTGGNTEAFF. The CDR3 nucleotides read TGTGCCAGCTCACCAACAGGGGGCAACACTGAAGCTTTCTTT.